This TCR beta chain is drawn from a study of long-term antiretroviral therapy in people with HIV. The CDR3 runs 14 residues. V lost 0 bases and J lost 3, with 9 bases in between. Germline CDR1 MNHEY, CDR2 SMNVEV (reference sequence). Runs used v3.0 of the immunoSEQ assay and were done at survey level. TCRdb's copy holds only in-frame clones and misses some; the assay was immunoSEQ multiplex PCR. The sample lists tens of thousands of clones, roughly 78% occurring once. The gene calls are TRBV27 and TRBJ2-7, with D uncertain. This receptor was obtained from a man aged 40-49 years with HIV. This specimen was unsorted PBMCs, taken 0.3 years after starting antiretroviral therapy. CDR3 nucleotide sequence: TGTGCCAGCAGTTTATCAATCGATTTCTACGAGCAGTACTTC. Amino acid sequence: CASSLSIDFYEQYF.